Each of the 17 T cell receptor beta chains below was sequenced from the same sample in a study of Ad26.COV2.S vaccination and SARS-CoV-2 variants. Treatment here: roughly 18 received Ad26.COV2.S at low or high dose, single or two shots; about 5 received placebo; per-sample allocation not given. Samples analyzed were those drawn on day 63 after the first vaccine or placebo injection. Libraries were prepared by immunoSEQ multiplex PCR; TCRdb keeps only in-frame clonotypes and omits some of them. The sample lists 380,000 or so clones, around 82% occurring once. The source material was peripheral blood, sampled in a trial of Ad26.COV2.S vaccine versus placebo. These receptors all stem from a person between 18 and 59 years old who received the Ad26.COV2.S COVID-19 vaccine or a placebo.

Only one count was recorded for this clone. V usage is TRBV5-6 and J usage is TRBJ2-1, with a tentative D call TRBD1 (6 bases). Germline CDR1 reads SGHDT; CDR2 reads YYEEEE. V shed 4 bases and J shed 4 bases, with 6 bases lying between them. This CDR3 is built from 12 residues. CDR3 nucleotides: TGTGCCAGCAGCGGACAGTACAATGAGCAGTTCTTC. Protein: CASSGQYNEQFF.

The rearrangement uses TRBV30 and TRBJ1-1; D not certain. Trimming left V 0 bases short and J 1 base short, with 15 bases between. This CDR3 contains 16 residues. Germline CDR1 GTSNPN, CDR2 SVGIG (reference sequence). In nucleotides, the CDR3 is TGTGCCTGGAGTGTGGGCTTAAGGCAGTCGAACACTGAAGCTTTCTTT. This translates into CAWSVGLRQSNTEAFF.

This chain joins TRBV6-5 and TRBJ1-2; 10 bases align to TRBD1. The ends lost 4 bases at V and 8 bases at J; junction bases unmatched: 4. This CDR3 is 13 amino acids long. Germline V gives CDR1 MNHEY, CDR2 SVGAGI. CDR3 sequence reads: CASSFDRGHGYTF. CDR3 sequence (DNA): TGTGCCAGCAGTTTTGACAGGGGGCACGGCTACACCTTC.

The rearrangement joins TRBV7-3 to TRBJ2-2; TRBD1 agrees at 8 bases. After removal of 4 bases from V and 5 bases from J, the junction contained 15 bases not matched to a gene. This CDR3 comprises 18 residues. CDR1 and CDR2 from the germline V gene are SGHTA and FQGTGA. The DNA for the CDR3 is TGTGCCAGCAGCTCTCCTCTTGGACAGGGAGTACGGACCGGGGAGCTGTTTTTT. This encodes CASSSPLGQGVRTGELFF.

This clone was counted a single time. CDR3 protein: CASSLVDNQPQHF. The CDR3 coding sequence is TGTGCCAGCAGTTTAGTAGATAATCAGCCCCAGCATTTT. J is TRBJ1-5 and V is TRBV27; D remains ambiguous. The CDR3 has 13 residues. The V end was cut by 2 bases, the J end by 4 bases, with 6 bases between. CDR1 and CDR2 (germline): MNHEY, SMNVEV (reference sequence).

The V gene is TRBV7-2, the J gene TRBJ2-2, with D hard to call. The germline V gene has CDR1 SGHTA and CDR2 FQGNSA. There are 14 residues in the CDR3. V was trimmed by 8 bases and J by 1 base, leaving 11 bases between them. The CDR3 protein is CASVSDMNTGELFF. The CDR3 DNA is TGTGCCAGCGTAAGCGACATGAACACCGGGGAGCTGTTTTTT.

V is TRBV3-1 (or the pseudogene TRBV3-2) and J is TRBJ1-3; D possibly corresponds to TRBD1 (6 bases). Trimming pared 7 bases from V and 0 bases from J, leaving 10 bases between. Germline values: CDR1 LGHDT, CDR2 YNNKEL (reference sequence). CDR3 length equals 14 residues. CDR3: CASTRTDSGNTIYF. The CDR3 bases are TGTGCCAGCACCCGGACAGACTCTGGAAACACCATATATTTT.

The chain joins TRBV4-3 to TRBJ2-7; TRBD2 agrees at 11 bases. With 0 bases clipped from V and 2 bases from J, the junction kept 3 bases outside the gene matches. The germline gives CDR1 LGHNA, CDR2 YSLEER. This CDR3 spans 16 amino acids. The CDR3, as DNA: TGCGCCAGCAGCCAAGATAGCGGGGGGGGAGCCTACGAGCAGTACTTC. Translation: CASSQDSGGGAYEQYF.

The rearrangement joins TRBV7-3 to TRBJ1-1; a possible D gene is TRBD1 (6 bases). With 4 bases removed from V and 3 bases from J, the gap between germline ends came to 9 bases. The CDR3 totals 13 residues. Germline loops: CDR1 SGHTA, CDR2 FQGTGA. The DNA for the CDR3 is TGTGCCAGCAGCTGGGCAGGGGACACTGAAGCTTTCTTT. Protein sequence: CASSWAGDTEAFF. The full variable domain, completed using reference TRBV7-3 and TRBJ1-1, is GAGVSQTPSNKVTEKGKYVELRCDPISGHTALYWYRQSLGQGPEFLIYFQGTGAADDSGLPNDRFFAVRPEGSVSTLKIQRTERGDSAVYLCASSWAGDTEAFFGQGTRLTVV.

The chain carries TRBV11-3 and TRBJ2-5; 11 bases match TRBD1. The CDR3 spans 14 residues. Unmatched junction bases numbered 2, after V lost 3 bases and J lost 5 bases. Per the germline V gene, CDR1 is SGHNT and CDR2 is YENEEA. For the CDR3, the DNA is TGTGCCAGCAGCTTGGACAGGGGGCAGGAGACCCAGTACTTC. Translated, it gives CASSLDRGQETQYF.

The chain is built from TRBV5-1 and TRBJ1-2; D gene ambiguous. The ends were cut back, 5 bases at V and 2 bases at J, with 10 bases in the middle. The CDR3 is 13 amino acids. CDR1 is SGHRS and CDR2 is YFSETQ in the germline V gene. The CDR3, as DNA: TGCGCCAGCAGTTACGACAAGAACTATGGCTACACCTTC. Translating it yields CASSYDKNYGYTF.

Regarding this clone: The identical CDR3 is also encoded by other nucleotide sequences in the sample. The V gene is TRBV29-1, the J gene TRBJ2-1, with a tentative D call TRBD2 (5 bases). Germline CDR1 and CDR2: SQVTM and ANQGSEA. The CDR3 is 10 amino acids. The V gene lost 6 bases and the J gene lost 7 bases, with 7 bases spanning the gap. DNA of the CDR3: TGCAGCGTAGGGAGTAATGAGCAGTTCTTC. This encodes CSVGSNEQFF.

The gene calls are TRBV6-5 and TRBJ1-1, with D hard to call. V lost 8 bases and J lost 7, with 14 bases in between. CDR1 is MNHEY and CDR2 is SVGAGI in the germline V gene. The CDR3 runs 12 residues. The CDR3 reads CASPLQSGEAFF. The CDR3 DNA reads TGTGCCAGCCCCCTCCAATCAGGTGAAGCTTTCTTT.

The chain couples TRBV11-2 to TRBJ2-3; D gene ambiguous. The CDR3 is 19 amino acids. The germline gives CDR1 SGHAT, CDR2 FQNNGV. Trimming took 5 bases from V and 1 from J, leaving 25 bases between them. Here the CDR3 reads CASSLTRRLLRNRTDTQYF. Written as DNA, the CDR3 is TGTGCCAGCAGCCTTACTCGGCGCCTCCTGCGTAATCGCACAGATACGCAGTATTTT.

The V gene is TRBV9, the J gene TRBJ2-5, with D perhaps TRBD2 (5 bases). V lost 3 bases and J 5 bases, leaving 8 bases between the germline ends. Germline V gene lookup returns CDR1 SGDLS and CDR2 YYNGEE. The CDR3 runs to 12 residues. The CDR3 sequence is CASSGGSETQYF. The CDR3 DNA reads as TGTGCCAGCAGCGGAGGGAGCGAGACCCAGTACTTC.

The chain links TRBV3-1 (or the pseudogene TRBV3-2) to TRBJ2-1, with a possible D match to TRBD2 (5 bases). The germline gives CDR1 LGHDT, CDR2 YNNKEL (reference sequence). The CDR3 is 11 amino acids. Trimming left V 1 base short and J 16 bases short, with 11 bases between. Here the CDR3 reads CASSQGGLQFF. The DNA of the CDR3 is TGTGCCAGCAGCCAAGGAGGGTTACAATTCTTC.

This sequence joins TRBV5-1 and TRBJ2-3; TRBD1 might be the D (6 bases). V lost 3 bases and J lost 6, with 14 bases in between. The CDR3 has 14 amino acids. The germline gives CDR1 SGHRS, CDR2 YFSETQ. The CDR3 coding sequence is TGCGCCAGCAGCTCTACAGGGTTTGCGGATACGCAGTATTTT. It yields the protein CASSSTGFADTQYF.